This entry describes one TCR beta chain. Its cognate antigen is unknown. The table came from immunoSEQ multiplex PCR; TCRdb's copy has only in-frame clones and leaves some out. In the table there are roughly 20,000 clones, about 80% of which are singletons. This entry comes from a study of PD-1 blockade in classical Hodgkin lymphoma. Study-level results: Possibly reflecting disease activity or prior therapy, repertoire differences have causes that remain undefined.

Sample time point: cycle 4 day 1 (C4D1), after around six weeks of nivolumab. Every single patient, without exception, relapsed after autologous stem cell transplantation, and brentuximab vedotin exposure varied. This receptor was taken from a human donor with classical Hodgkin lymphoma. The sequencing here drew on peripheral blood mononuclear cells (PBMCs), taken before the fourth cycle of nivolumab.

In nucleotides, the CDR3 is TGTGCCAGCCGAGGGGACCGACTCAATGAGCAGTTCTTC. Protein: CASRGDRLNEQFF. The chain has TRBV2 and TRBJ2-1; D possibly matches TRBD1 or TRBD2 (5 bases each). The V gene lost 8 bases and the J gene lost 6 bases, with 14 bases spanning the gap. The CDR3 runs to 13 residues. From germline, CDR1 is SNHLY and CDR2 FYNNEI. Drawing the rest from reference TRBV2 and TRBJ2-1, the complete variable domain is EPEVTQTPSHQVTQMGQEVILRCVPISNHLYFYWYRQILGQKVEFLVSFYNNEISEKSEIFDDQFSVERPDGSNFTLKIRSTKLEDSAMYFCASRGDRLNEQFFGPGTRLTVL.